Presented here are 20 T cell receptor beta chains from one specimen sequenced in a study of blood T cell repertoires in COVID-19. The table came from immunoSEQ multiplex PCR; TCRdb's copy has only in-frame clones and leaves some out. Among some 270,000 clones listed, roughly 91% were seen once. Sample: PBMCs or T cells enriched from blood (not recorded which). The receptors derive from a woman aged 55-69 years who had recovered from COVID-19.

In nucleotides, the CDR3 is TGCGCCAGCAGCCGGACGGGTAGCGGGGGCCTCTCCTACGAGCAGTACTTC. It encodes CASSRTGSGGLSYEQYF. The chain is built from TRBV5-1 and TRBJ2-7; 9 bases align to TRBD2. The CDR3 covers 17 residues. V dropped 4 bases and J dropped 0; count of bases not matched to a gene: 11. Looked up from germline, CDR1 is SGHRS and CDR2 is YFSETQ.

The V gene is TRBV27, the J gene TRBJ2-7, with TRBD2 matching over 7 bases. This CDR3 is 15 amino acids long. In germline, CDR1 is MNHEY, CDR2 SMNVEV (reference sequence). The ends lost 2 bases at V and 4 bases at J; junction bases unmatched: 8. This CDR3 is CASSLRFTSEYEQYF. DNA of the CDR3: TGTGCCAGCAGTTTAAGGTTTACTAGCGAGTACGAGCAGTACTTC.

This clone turned up a few times. The V call is TRBV7-9, the J call TRBJ2-6; D is undetermined. Trimming stripped 3 bases from V and 2 bases from J, with 11 bases between. The CDR3 extends over 16 amino acids. Germline assignment: CDR1 SEHNR and CDR2 FQNEAQ (reference sequence). The CDR3 protein is CASSFFVTPGANVLTF. In nucleotides, the CDR3 is TGTGCCAGCAGCTTCTTCGTGACTCCTGGGGCCAACGTCCTGACTTTC.

This chain uses TRBV2 with TRBJ2-7; 7 bases line up with TRBD2. Losses at the gene ends were 6 bases for V and 7 bases for J; bases not matched to a gene: 6. CDR3 length equals 12 residues. CDR1 is SNHLY and CDR2 is FYNNEI in the germline V gene. The CDR3 bases are TGTGCCAGCAGCTCCACCGGGGGGGAGCAGTACTTC. This encodes CASSSTGGEQYF. The variable domain in full, completed from reference TRBV2 and TRBJ2-7, reads EPEVTQTPSHQVTQMGQEVILRCVPISNHLYFYWYRQILGQKVEFLVSFYNNEISEKSEIFDDQFSVERPDGSNFTLKIRSTKLEDSAMYFCASSSTGGEQYFGPGTRLTVT.

V and J are TRBV6-5 and TRBJ2-5, with D maybe TRBD1 (7 bases). Germline CDR1 reads MNHEY; CDR2 reads SVGAGI. The CDR3 is made up of 14 amino acids. Trimming removed 8 bases from V and 7 bases from J, with 20 bases in between. CDR3 sequence reads: CASSPPQGGGTQYF. CDR3 nucleotides: TGTGCCAGCTCACCTCCCCAGGGGGGCGGGACCCAGTACTTC.

This chain connects TRBV3-1 (or the pseudogene TRBV3-2) to TRBJ2-7; D unresolved. The CDR3 contains 13 residues. The V gene's germline CDR1 is LGHDT and CDR2 YNNKEL (reference sequence). V dropped 4 bases and J dropped 2 bases, with 9 bases sitting between them. The CDR3 reads CASSPSGTYEQYF. DNA of the CDR3: TGTGCCAGCAGCCCGTCTGGCACCTACGAGCAGTACTTC.

CDR3 amino acids: CASWGPQHF. The CDR3 DNA is TGTGCCAGTTGGGGCCCCCAGCATTTT. The chain has TRBV7-9 and TRBJ1-5, with D maybe TRBD1 (5 bases). CDR1 and CDR2 (germline): SEHNR, FQNEAQ (reference sequence). The CDR3 has 9 amino acids. The ends were cut back, 9 bases at V and 10 bases at J, with 7 bases in the middle.

The gene calls are TRBV7-8 and TRBJ1-1; D perhaps matches TRBD1 (6 bases). The germline gives CDR1 SGHVS, CDR2 FQNEAQ. V lost 5 bases and J 3 bases, leaving 28 bases between the germline ends. The CDR3 spans 19 residues. For the CDR3, the DNA is TGTGCCAGCAGCCACCCCCCGACAGGTGCCTATTACGAGGACACTGAAGCTTTCTTT. This gives the protein CASSHPPTGAYYEDTEAFF. Based on the CDR3 plus reference TRBV7-8 and TRBJ1-1, the full variable domain is GAGVSQSPRYKVAKRGQDVALRCDPISGHVSLFWYQQALGQGPEFLTYFQNEAQLDKSGLPSDRFFAERPEGSVSTLKIQRTQQEDSAVYLCASSHPPTGAYYEDTEAFFGQGTRLTVV.

The CDR3 region has the DNA TGTGCCAGCAGCCCAGTAGCGGGGACTCGCACAGATACGCAGTATTTT. It yields the protein CASSPVAGTRTDTQYF. The rearrangement uses TRBV7-8 and TRBJ2-3; TRBD2 matches at 8 bases. This CDR3 spans 16 amino acids. Trimming cost V 5 bases and J 1 base; bases outside gene matches: 8. Germline V gene data show CDR1 as SGHVS and CDR2 as FQNEAQ.

This rearrangement joins TRBV28 to TRBJ2-1, with a possible D match to TRBD2 (7 bases). The CDR3 sequence is 13 residues long. Trimming left V 7 bases short and J 5 bases short, with 12 bases between. The V gene's germline CDR1 is MDHEN and CDR2 SYDVKM. CDR3 region: CASTSGQHNEQFF. The DNA of the CDR3 is TGTGCCAGCACTAGCGGACAGCACAATGAGCAGTTCTTC.

In the case of this clone: The junction departs from the called germline gene at one end, perhaps through a read error. This sequence joins TRBV28 and TRBJ1-3; the match to TRBD1 covers 7 bases. Per the germline V gene, CDR1 is MDHEN and CDR2 is SYDVKM. The CDR3 runs 15 residues. As DNA, the CDR3 is TGTGCCAGCAGACACGACAGGGAAGTAAGAAGTAACCTCGGTTTT. Its translation: CASRHDREVRSNLGF.

V is TRBV7-6 and J is TRBJ1-1; 7 nucleotides agree with TRBD1. Germline trimming cut 5 bases from V and 0 bases from J; bases unmatched to any gene: 6. CDR1 SGHVS and CDR2 FNYEAQ come from the germline V gene. This CDR3 is built from 15 residues. DNA of the CDR3: TGTGCCAGCAGCACTACGGGACAGTTGAACACTGAAGCTTTCTTT. Its protein is CASSTTGQLNTEAFF. Looking up the rest from reference TRBV7-6 and TRBJ1-1 gives the full variable domain: GAGVSQSPRYKVTKRGQDVALRCDPISGHVSLYWYRQALGQGPEFLTYFNYEAQQDKSGLPNDRFSAERPEGSISTLTIQRTEQRDSAMYRCASSTTGQLNTEAFFGQGTRLTVV.

V gene TRBV2 combines with J gene TRBJ2-5, with D perhaps TRBD1 (5 bases). The CDR3 consists of 14 residues. The V gene's germline CDR1 is SNHLY and CDR2 FYNNEI. V lost 7 bases and J lost 5, with 17 bases in between. CDR3 loop: CASNLGVIEETQYF. In nucleotides, the CDR3 is TGTGCCAGCAATTTAGGGGTGATTGAGGAGACCCAGTACTTC.

This clone has a handful of counts. The chain is built from TRBV28 and TRBJ1-5; D gene unclear. CDR3 length: 12 amino acids. Germline CDR1 reads MDHEN; CDR2 reads SYDVKM. Trimming stripped 8 bases from V and 4 bases from J, with 9 bases between. In DNA, the CDR3 is TGTGCCAGCGGTTCCGGGAATCAGCCCCAGCATTTT. Translating it yields CASGSGNQPQHF.

V is TRBV6-5 and J is TRBJ1-3, with D unclear. The CDR3 has 13 amino acids. Trimming removed 7 bases from V and 7 bases from J, with 14 bases in between. Per the germline V gene, CDR1 is MNHEY and CDR2 is SVGAGI. CDR3 residues: CASIVEGGNTIYF. DNA for the CDR3: TGTGCCAGCATAGTAGAGGGAGGGAACACCATATATTTT.

The J gene is TRBJ1-2, the V gene TRBV19, with D possibly being TRBD1 (6 bases). Trimming removed 6 bases at V and 2 bases at J, with 13 bases between. CDR3 size: 14 residues. Per germline, CDR1 LNHDA and CDR2 SQIVND (reference sequence). The CDR3 sequence: CASRRGQMNYGYTF. As DNA, the CDR3 is TGTGCCAGTAGAAGAGGACAGATGAACTATGGCTACACCTTC.

The chain has TRBV6-5 and TRBJ2-7; D uncertain. The CDR3 spans 14 residues. The V gene lost 6 bases and the J gene lost 3 bases, with 15 bases spanning the gap. Germline V gene lookup returns CDR1 MNHEY and CDR2 SVGAGI. In DNA, the CDR3 is TGTGCCAGCAGGGTCTCTTTGGCCATCTACGAGCAGTACTTC. It codes for CASRVSLAIYEQYF.

The V and J genes are TRBV11-3 and TRBJ2-1, with 10 nucleotides matching TRBD2. This CDR3 is built from 15 residues. V shed 4 bases and J 4 bases; nucleotides not matched to a gene: 4. Germline V CDR1 and CDR2: SGHNT, YENEEA. The CDR3 sequence is CASSSGTSEYNEQFF. The CDR3 DNA sequence: TGTGCCAGCAGCTCCGGGACTAGCGAATACAATGAGCAGTTCTTC.

In this sample, this clone turned up a few times. The CDR3 DNA reads as TGTGCCAGCAGACTAGGGCCAAATGAGCAGTTCTTC. Protein product: CASRLGPNEQFF. V is TRBV12-3 or TRBV12-4 and J is TRBJ2-1; perhaps TRBD2 as D (5 bases). This CDR3 is 12 amino acids long. V lost 6 bases and J lost 7, with 10 bases in between.

This chain links TRBV9 with TRBJ2-7; 9 bases fit TRBD1. V was pared by 2 bases and J by 3 bases, with 9 bases of the junction left unmatched. Germline V gene sequence: CDR1 SGDLS, CDR2 YYNGEE. The CDR3 covers 16 residues. This CDR3 is CASSVTPGQGDYEQYF. The CDR3 DNA follows: TGTGCCAGCAGCGTCACCCCGGGACAGGGTGACTACGAGCAGTACTTC.